These 7 T cell receptor beta chains originate from one sample sequenced in a study of blood T cells in healthy people across ages. The use of a sample-barcoded 5' primer and a J-beta primer mix characterized a second PCR of about 7 to 12 cycles. TCRdb processed the 5' RACE reads anew with MiXCR; each CDR3 protein has one entry. The sample yields about 1,000,000 distinct CDR3 sequences, more than 35% seen once. Sequencing was done on a sample of blood. These receptors all stem from a woman aged 55 to 70 in good health.

The chain is built from TRBV5-1 and TRBJ2-7; D may be TRBD2 (5 bases). Per germline, CDR1 SGHRS and CDR2 YFSETQ. V was shortened by 0 bases and J by 5 bases, with 18 bases between the two germline ends. The CDR3 loop spans 16 amino acids. The CDR3 sequence is CASSLGPTGIVHEQYF. The CDR3 region has the DNA TGCGCCAGCAGCTTGGGGCCGACGGGAATTGTCCACGAGCAGTACTTC.

The V and J genes are TRBV20-1 and TRBJ1-2; TRBD1 is a possible D gene (6 bases). Germline V lookup: CDR1 DFQATT, CDR2 SNEGSKA (reference sequence). The CDR3 covers 12 residues. Trimming left V 1 base short and J 8 bases short, with 11 bases between. The CDR3 sequence: CSARVTGKGYTF. The CDR3 bases are TGCAGTGCTAGAGTGACAGGAAAGGGCTACACCTTC.

This sequence joins TRBV7-9 and TRBJ1-1, with a tentative D call TRBD1 (5 bases). CDR1 SEHNR and CDR2 FQNEAQ come from the germline V gene (reference sequence). This CDR3 comprises 12 residues. Trimming left V 6 bases short and J 7 bases short, with 12 bases between. The CDR3 sequence: CASRPDRIEAFF. In DNA form, the CDR3 reads TGTGCCAGCAGGCCCGACAGAATTGAAGCTTTCTTT.

This clonotype was counted a few times. V and J are TRBV3-1 and TRBJ2-1, with 10 bases aligning to TRBD2. The V gene end was trimmed by 5 bases and the J gene end by 8 bases; junction bases not matched to a gene: 6. The CDR3 length is 14 residues. Per germline, CDR1 LGHDT and CDR2 YNNKEL (reference sequence). The CDR3 region has the DNA TGTGCCAGCAGCAAGGGACTAGCGTGGGATGAGCAGTTCTTC. It specifies CASSKGLAWDEQFF.

The rearrangement joins TRBV20-1 to TRBJ2-7; D not resolved. The CDR3 sequence is 14 residues long. The germline V gene has CDR1 DFQATT and CDR2 SNEGSKA (reference sequence). V shed 3 bases and J shed 3 bases, with 15 bases lying between them. The CDR3 loop is CSASRKQLYYEQYF. CDR3 DNA: TGCAGTGCTAGCAGGAAGCAGCTTTACTACGAGCAGTACTTC.

This clonotype was detected a few times. The chain couples TRBV2 to TRBJ2-2, with 8 nucleotides matching TRBD2. CDR1 SNHLY and CDR2 FYNNEI come from the germline V gene. Trimming at V came to 6 bases and at J to 6 bases, leaving 6 bases not matched to a gene. The CDR3 has 14 amino acids. DNA of the CDR3: TGTGCCAGCAGGGGCAGTAGCGGGGCCGGGGAGCTGTTTTTT. Translated: CASRGSSGAGELFF.

This chain links TRBV14 with TRBJ2-7; D call uncertain. The germline V and J ends were trimmed by 5 bases and 7 bases, with 12 bases remaining between them. Germline loops: CDR1 SGHDN, CDR2 FVKESK. The CDR3 consists of 12 residues. Here the CDR3 DNA reads TGTGCCAGCAGCGGCCCGACCCGGGAGCAGTACTTC. It yields the protein CASSGPTREQYF.